The rows below give T cell receptor beta chains drawn from one sample of a study of T cells in Graves' hyperthyroidism and ophthalmopathy. Via MiXCR, TCRdb re-called the multiplex PCR reads, giving one row per CDR3 protein. The data show about 690,000 distinct CDR3 sequences, with 15% to 20% seen just once and 15% to 17% held by the top ten. The sequenced sample consisted of blood. The receptors were gathered from a man over 45 with Graves' hyperthyroidism. Both conserved end residues are part of each CDR3. The order of the fields is clone size, J gene, D gene, V gene, CDR3 DNA, CDR3 protein. A D gene is named only where the DNA matches it firmly. Some rows mark clone size as missing; the rest say once, few, many or name a class of expanded clone.

clone_size: NA
j_call: TRBJ2-1
d_call: NA
v_call: TRBV5-1
cdr3_nt: TGCGCCAGCAGCTTGGAAAGTCCCAGGGCTATTTTCAATGAGCAGTTCTTC
cdr3_aa: CASSLESPRAIFNEQFF

clone_size: NA
j_call: TRBJ2-1
d_call: TRBD2
v_call: TRBV27
cdr3_nt: TGTGCCAGCATCCCCGGGACTAGCAATGAGCAGTTCTTC
cdr3_aa: CASIPGTSNEQFF

clone_size: many
j_call: TRBJ1-1
d_call: NA
v_call: TRBV28
cdr3_nt: TGTGCCAGCAGTTTGGGGGGAACAGGACGAAACACTGAAGCTTTCTTT
cdr3_aa: CASSLGGTGRNTEAFF

clone_size: many
j_call: TRBJ2-7
d_call: TRBD1
v_call: TRBV6-2/TRBV6-3
cdr3_nt: TGTGCCAGCAGTCTACAGGGGGTTCGCGAGCAGTACTTC
cdr3_aa: CASSLQGVREQYF

clone_size: many
j_call: TRBJ2-7
d_call: NA
v_call: TRBV6-2/TRBV6-3
cdr3_nt: TGTGCCAGCAGCCCCCTCGGGGACGAGGCCGAGCAGTACTTC
cdr3_aa: CASSPLGDEAEQYF

clone_size: many
j_call: TRBJ1-5
d_call: NA
v_call: TRBV6-2/TRBV6-3
cdr3_nt: TGTGCCAGCAGCCTCGGACAGATCAATCAGCCCCAGCATTTT
cdr3_aa: CASSLGQINQPQHF

clone_size: many
j_call: TRBJ2-3
d_call: TRBD2
v_call: TRBV28
cdr3_nt: TGTGCCAGCAGGGGACTAGCGGGAGGGGACGATACGCAGTATTTT
cdr3_aa: CASRGLAGGDDTQYF

clone_size: NA
j_call: TRBJ1-2
d_call: TRBD1
v_call: TRBV9
cdr3_nt: TGTGCCAGCAGCCCCCTGAGGGACAGGGGCGGCTACACCTTC
cdr3_aa: CASSPLRDRGGYTF

clone_size: many
j_call: TRBJ2-2
d_call: NA
v_call: TRBV5-1
cdr3_nt: TGCGCCAGCAGCTTGGGGCTCAAAAACACCGGGGAGCTGTTTTTT
cdr3_aa: CASSLGLKNTGELFF

clone_size: many
j_call: TRBJ2-1
d_call: NA
v_call: TRBV7-6
cdr3_nt: TGTGCCAGCAGCTTAGCACCGGTCGGGGCTAACAATGAGCAGTTCTTC
cdr3_aa: CASSLAPVGANNEQFF

clone_size: many
j_call: TRBJ2-2
d_call: NA
v_call: TRBV7-9
cdr3_nt: TGTGCCAGCAGCATGTCAATGGCCGGGGAGCTGTTTTTT
cdr3_aa: CASSMSMAGELFF

clone_size: few
j_call: TRBJ2-2
d_call: NA
v_call: TRBV18
cdr3_nt: TGTGCCAGCTCACCACCGACAGGCCGGAACACCGGGGAGCTGTTTTTT
cdr3_aa: CASSPPTGRNTGELFF

clone_size: few
j_call: TRBJ1-1
d_call: NA
v_call: TRBV6-2/TRBV6-3
cdr3_nt: TGTGCAGCCAGAGGGAACACTGAAGCTTTCTTT
cdr3_aa: CAARGNTEAFF

clone_size: NA
j_call: TRBJ1-5
d_call: NA
v_call: TRBV27
cdr3_nt: TGTGCCAGCAGTCCTAAGATCAGGGCTCAGCCCCAGCATTTT
cdr3_aa: CASSPKIRAQPQHF

clone_size: many
j_call: TRBJ2-2
d_call: NA
v_call: TRBV6-1
cdr3_nt: TGTGCCAGCACGCAATTGGCGGGCAGGACCGGGGAGCTGTTTTTT
cdr3_aa: CASTQLAGRTGELFF

clone_size: NA
j_call: TRBJ2-3
d_call: TRBD2
v_call: TRBV14
cdr3_nt: TGTGCCAGCAGCCAAGAAAGTCGTTCTAGCGGGAGTTCAGGTACGCAGTATTTT
cdr3_aa: CASSQESRSSGSSGTQYF

clone_size: few
j_call: TRBJ2-5
d_call: NA
v_call: TRBV5-1
cdr3_nt: TGCGCCAGCAGCTTGGCTGGCGGACCAGGGGAGACCCAGTACTTC
cdr3_aa: CASSLAGGPGETQYF

clone_size: many
j_call: TRBJ1-1
d_call: NA
v_call: TRBV19
cdr3_nt: TGTGCCAGCTCCGGGCCGTTATCGGGTCTACTGGGCACTGAAGCTTTCTTT
cdr3_aa: CASSGPLSGLLGTEAFF

clone_size: many
j_call: TRBJ2-7
d_call: NA
v_call: TRBV30
cdr3_nt: TGTGCCTGGAGTAGAGGGAGTTACGAGCAGTACTTC
cdr3_aa: CAWSRGSYEQYF

clone_size: many
j_call: TRBJ1-1
d_call: NA
v_call: TRBV5-1
cdr3_nt: TGCGCCAGCAGCTTGAGTGGGGAACCTGAAGCTTTCTTT
cdr3_aa: CASSLSGEPEAFF

clone_size: few
j_call: TRBJ1-1
d_call: TRBD1
v_call: TRBV12-3/TRBV12-4
cdr3_nt: TGTGCCGGCAGTTTCCCCCCAGGGGGGAACACTGAAGCTTTCTTT
cdr3_aa: CAGSFPPGGNTEAFF

clone_size: many
j_call: TRBJ1-1
d_call: NA
v_call: TRBV7-9
cdr3_nt: TGTGCCAGCAGCTTAGCGCCCGGGGTATGGAACACTGAAGCTTTCTTT
cdr3_aa: CASSLAPGVWNTEAFF

clone_size: many
j_call: TRBJ2-1
d_call: TRBD2
v_call: TRBV28
cdr3_nt: TGTGCCAGCAGTTCAGGACTAGCGGGTAATAATGAGCAGTTCTTC
cdr3_aa: CASSSGLAGNNEQFF

clone_size: many
j_call: TRBJ2-7
d_call: TRBD2
v_call: TRBV5-1
cdr3_nt: TGCGCCAGCAGCTTGGGCGTTCAGGGACTAGCGCACTACGAGCAGTACTTC
cdr3_aa: CASSLGVQGLAHYEQYF

clone_size: many
j_call: TRBJ2-5
d_call: TRBD1
v_call: TRBV7-3
cdr3_nt: TGTGCCAGCAGCCCAAACGGACAGGGGGCTTGGGAGACCCAGTACTTC
cdr3_aa: CASSPNGQGAWETQYF

clone_size: NA
j_call: TRBJ2-3
d_call: NA
v_call: TRBV28
cdr3_nt: TGTGCCAGCAGTTTCGGGACTCTCCTAAACACAGATACGCAGTATTTT
cdr3_aa: CASSFGTLLNTDTQYF

clone_size: NA
j_call: TRBJ2-7
d_call: NA
v_call: TRBV20-1
cdr3_nt: TGCAGTGCTCTCCCCGCAGGGACCTCCTACGAGCAGTACTTC
cdr3_aa: CSALPAGTSYEQYF

clone_size: many
j_call: TRBJ2-6
d_call: TRBD1
v_call: TRBV27
cdr3_nt: TGTGCCAGCAGAAGGAGACAGGGGGCACCCTCTGGGGCCAACGTCCTGACTTTC
cdr3_aa: CASRRRQGAPSGANVLTF

clone_size: many
j_call: TRBJ2-5
d_call: NA
v_call: TRBV29-1
cdr3_nt: TGCAGCGTTGAATCGGGGGTAACAGGGGTCCAAGAGACCCAGTACTTC
cdr3_aa: CSVESGVTGVQETQYF

clone_size: NA
j_call: TRBJ2-1
d_call: TRBD2
v_call: TRBV19
cdr3_nt: TGTGCCAGTAGCCTCGGACTAGAGGTGACGAAGGAGCAGTTCTTC
cdr3_aa: CASSLGLEVTKEQFF

clone_size: many
j_call: TRBJ2-7
d_call: TRBD2
v_call: TRBV18
cdr3_nt: TGTGCCAGCAGTCCGGGACTAGCGGGGCCCTACGAGCAGTACTTC
cdr3_aa: CASSPGLAGPYEQYF

clone_size: NA
j_call: TRBJ2-3
d_call: TRBD2
v_call: TRBV6-1
cdr3_nt: TGTGCCAGCACTGGACTAGCGGGTGTTCCAGATACGCAGTATTTT
cdr3_aa: CASTGLAGVPDTQYF

clone_size: many
j_call: TRBJ2-1
d_call: NA
v_call: TRBV11-1
cdr3_nt: TGTGCCAGCAGCTTACAGACCCTCGGGGGCGAGCAGTTCTTC
cdr3_aa: CASSLQTLGGEQFF

clone_size: many
j_call: TRBJ2-1
d_call: TRBD2
v_call: TRBV11-3
cdr3_nt: TGTGCCAGCAGCTTAGCGTCGACTAGCGGGAGGGGCAATGAGCAGTTCTTC
cdr3_aa: CASSLASTSGRGNEQFF

clone_size: many
j_call: TRBJ1-3
d_call: NA
v_call: TRBV13
cdr3_nt: TGTGCCAGCAGATTAACGGGGCTTGGAAACACCATATATTTT
cdr3_aa: CASRLTGLGNTIYF

clone_size: few
j_call: TRBJ1-3
d_call: NA
v_call: TRBV7-9
cdr3_nt: TGTGCCAGCAGCCCGGCCAGGGACTCTGGAAACACCATATATTTT
cdr3_aa: CASSPARDSGNTIYF

clone_size: many
j_call: TRBJ2-1
d_call: TRBD2
v_call: TRBV20-1
cdr3_nt: TGCAGTGCCCCCTCGACTAGCGGGTCTTGGGATGAGCAGTTCTTC
cdr3_aa: CSAPSTSGSWDEQFF

clone_size: many
j_call: TRBJ2-3
d_call: TRBD1
v_call: TRBV28
cdr3_nt: TGTGCCAGCAGTTTAGACAGGGCGGACACAGATACGCAGTATTTT
cdr3_aa: CASSLDRADTDTQYF

clone_size: NA
j_call: TRBJ1-5
d_call: NA
v_call: TRBV19
cdr3_nt: TGTGCCAGTAGTATAGTGGGCAGGGTCCCTTTTCAGCCCCAGCATTTT
cdr3_aa: CASSIVGRVPFQPQHF

clone_size: NA
j_call: TRBJ2-7
d_call: TRBD1
v_call: TRBV9
cdr3_nt: TGTGCCAGCAGCCCCACGGGACAGATCTTCTACGAGCAGTACTTC
cdr3_aa: CASSPTGQIFYEQYF

clone_size: NA
j_call: TRBJ1-2
d_call: NA
v_call: TRBV24-1
cdr3_nt: TGTGCCACCAGTGATTTGTCGGAGAACTATGGCTACACCTTC
cdr3_aa: CATSDLSENYGYTF

clone_size: few
j_call: TRBJ2-7
d_call: NA
v_call: TRBV4-3
cdr3_nt: TGCGCCAGCAGCCAAGATATGAACCCGCACGAGCAGTACTTC
cdr3_aa: CASSQDMNPHEQYF

clone_size: many
j_call: TRBJ2-7
d_call: NA
v_call: TRBV28
cdr3_nt: TGTGCCAGCAGCAAAGGTGTAGCCGGCGAGCAGTACTTC
cdr3_aa: CASSKGVAGEQYF

clone_size: many
j_call: TRBJ2-7
d_call: NA
v_call: TRBV12-3/TRBV12-4
cdr3_nt: TGTGCCAGCAGTTTCTACATCTCCTACGAGCAGTACTTC
cdr3_aa: CASSFYISYEQYF